This passage covers 2 T cell receptor beta chains from one sample sequenced in a study of cytomegalovirus exposure and HLA in healthy donors (TCRdb year 2017). Preparation of the library involved the immunoSEQ multiplex PCR assay. A mixture of 60 forward primers for TCR Vbeta segments and 13 reverse primers for TCR Jbeta segments was used in the multiplex PCR. The table was pulled from immuneACCESS by TCRdb, which kept in-frame rearrangements only. Such tables lose some clones; where checked, under half of the loss comes from unresolved V genes, and the rest has no known cause. The sample table shows about 110,000 clones, and 79% are seen once. The ten largest account for 2.5% to 3% of the sample. Sequenced input: PBMCs. These receptors were taken from a woman younger than 30 in good health and CMV-seropositive.

The count of this clone is one. The chain uses TRBV7-3 and TRBJ2-2; possibly TRBD1 for D (6 bases). Looked up from germline, CDR1 is SGHTA and CDR2 is FQGTGA. The V gene lost 0 bases and the J gene lost 3 bases, with 14 bases spanning the gap. The CDR3 sequence is 17 residues long. CDR3 coding DNA: TGTGCCAGCAGCTTAACGTCGCAGGGGATCTACACCGGGGAGCTGTTTTTT. It yields the protein CASSLTSQGIYTGELFF.

The chain combines TRBV6-5 with TRBJ2-7; D remains ambiguous. This CDR3 comprises 13 residues. Germline assignment: CDR1 MNHEY and CDR2 SVGAGI. The ends were cut back, 4 bases at V and 0 bases at J, with 7 bases in the middle. For the CDR3, the DNA is TGTGCCAGCAGTTCTCACAGCTCCTACGAGCAGTACTTC. Its protein is CASSSHSSYEQYF.